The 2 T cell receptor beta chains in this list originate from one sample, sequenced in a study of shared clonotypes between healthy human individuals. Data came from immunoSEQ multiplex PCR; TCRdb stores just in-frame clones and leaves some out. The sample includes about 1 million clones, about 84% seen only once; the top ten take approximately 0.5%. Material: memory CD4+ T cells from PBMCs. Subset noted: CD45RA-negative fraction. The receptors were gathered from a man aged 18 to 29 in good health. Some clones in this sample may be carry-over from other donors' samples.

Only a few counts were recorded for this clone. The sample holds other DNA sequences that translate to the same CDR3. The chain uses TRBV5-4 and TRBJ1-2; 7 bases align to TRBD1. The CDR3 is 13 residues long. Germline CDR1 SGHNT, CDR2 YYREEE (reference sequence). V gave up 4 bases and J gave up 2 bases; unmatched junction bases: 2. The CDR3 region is CASSTDRNYGYTF. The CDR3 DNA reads TGTGCCAGCAGCACGGACAGGAACTATGGCTACACCTTC.

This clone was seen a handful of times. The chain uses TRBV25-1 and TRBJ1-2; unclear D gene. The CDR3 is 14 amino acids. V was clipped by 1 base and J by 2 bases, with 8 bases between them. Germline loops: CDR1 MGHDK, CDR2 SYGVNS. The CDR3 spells CASSELFANYGYTF. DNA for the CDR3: TGTGCCAGCAGTGAATTATTCGCAAACTATGGCTACACCTTC.